The present entry profiles one T cell receptor (beta chain) with its context. In the original analysis: Reference gene primer amplification in the assay estimated nucleated cell counts. Generated by immunoSEQ multiplex PCR, the TCRdb table keeps only in-frame clones and is missing some. That table is the source of V, J and clone size, and D and trimming were worked out from the DNA. The sample holds tens of thousands of clones, more than 60% seen once. The germline V gene encodes CDR1 MDHEN and CDR2 SYDVKM. This CDR3 spans 20 amino acids. The ends lost 4 bases at V and 1 base at J; junction bases unmatched: 15. This specimen belongs to a study of blood T cell repertoires in COVID-19. Study summary: Researchers got acute and convalescent COVID-19 samples from the United States, Italy and Spain. T cells, B-cell-depleted T cells, or PBMCs supplied cDNA or gDNA.

The sequenced material came from peripheral blood. The chain carries TRBV28 and TRBJ2-2, with 10 bases matching TRBD2. The TCR originated in a human donor in a cohort sampled during active COVID-19. The DNA of the CDR3 is TGTGCCAGCAGTTCTTTGGGGTCTAGCGGGAGATTTAGGAACACCGGGGAGCTGTTTTTT. It specifies CASSSLGSSGRFRNTGELFF.